These T cell receptor beta chains were read from a single sample in a study of T-cell memory formation after mild COVID-19. TCRdb fed the 5' RACE reads into MiXCR, producing one record per CDR3 protein. The repertoire holds about 35,000 distinct CDR3 sequences, 20% to 25% seen once, with roughly 1.4% in the top ten. Sample: PBMCs or a T cell subset sorted from them (not recorded which). The receptor set was obtained from an adult who had mild COVID-19 (a few samples of this study predate the infection). Cell type and time point are not known. The CDR3 runs from the conserved cysteine through the conserved F or W. A D gene is named only where the DNA matches it firmly. Clone size appears in some rows only: once, few, many, or a class for an expanded clone.

d_gene,j_gene,v_gene,abundance,CDR3aa,CDR3nt
-,TRBJ2-7,TRBV27,many,CASSPTGSREQYF,TGTGCCAGCAGTCCTACAGGGTCCCGGGAGCAGTACTTC
-,TRBJ2-3,TRBV20-1,-,CSARDKPRSGTQYF,TGCAGTGCTAGAGATAAGCCTCGGTCTGGTACGCAGTATTTT
-,TRBJ2-5,TRBV27,few,CASSPHQGRETQYF,TGTGCCAGCAGCCCTCACCAAGGGAGGGAGACCCAGTACTTC
-,TRBJ1-1,TRBV12-3/TRBV12-4,many,CASSPRGMNTEAFF,TGTGCCAGCAGTCCCCGGGGGATGAACACTGAAGCTTTCTTT
TRBD1,TRBJ1-2,TRBV18,many,CASSPRTGGEFYGYTF,TGTGCCAGCTCACCACGGACAGGGGGCGAATTCTATGGCTACACCTTC
-,TRBJ1-4,TRBV7-8,many,CASSLRGGSAEKLFF,TGTGCCAGCAGCCTGAGGGGGGGCTCGGCGGAAAAACTGTTTTTT
TRBD2,TRBJ2-5,TRBV19,-,CASSYSGAQETQYF,TGTGCCAGTAGTTATAGCGGGGCGCAAGAGACCCAGTACTTC
-,TRBJ1-2,TRBV3-1,many,CASSLNGAAGVGRHGYTF,TGTGCCAGCAGCCTTAACGGCGCGGCAGGGGTCGGTCGACATGGCTACACCTTC
-,TRBJ2-2,TRBV19,many,CASSIKTANTGELFF,TGTGCCAGTAGTATCAAAACAGCGAACACCGGGGAGCTGTTTTTT
-,TRBJ2-3,TRBV5-1,-,CASSLFWQRTDTQYF,TGCGCCAGCAGCTTGTTTTGGCAGCGCACAGATACGCAGTATTTT
TRBD2,TRBJ2-3,TRBV6-2/TRBV6-3,many,CASSRAGVRTDTQYF,TGTGCCAGCAGTCGAGCGGGAGTTCGGACAGATACGCAGTATTTT
TRBD1,TRBJ1-6,TRBV27,-,CASSPGTGLSPLHF,TGTGCCAGCAGCCCCGGGACAGGACTATCACCCCTCCACTTT
-,TRBJ1-2,TRBV9,-,CASSTSSGAYGYTF,TGTGCCAGCAGCACCTCGTCTGGGGCCTATGGCTACACCTTC
TRBD1,TRBJ1-1,TRBV5-1,-,CASSPRDSGGFMNTEAFF,TGCGCCAGCAGCCCCCGGGATTCAGGGGGTTTCATGAACACTGAAGCTTTCTTT
TRBD2,TRBJ2-5,TRBV6-1,-,CASSHIGAGDFGETQYF,TGTGCCAGCAGCCACATTGGAGCGGGAGACTTCGGTGAGACCCAGTACTTC
-,TRBJ1-6,TRBV12-3/TRBV12-4,many,CASSFEGRGSSPLHF,TGTGCCAGCAGTTTTGAAGGCAGGGGTAGTTCACCCCTCCACTTT
TRBD1,TRBJ1-2,TRBV5-6,-,CASSSGGTGVNGYTF,TGTGCCAGCAGCTCTGGAGGGACAGGGGTGAATGGCTACACCTTC
-,TRBJ2-2,TRBV11-2,many,CASSLDQAGGELFF,TGTGCCAGCAGCTTAGATCAGGCCGGGGGGGAGCTGTTTTTT
TRBD1,TRBJ2-7,TRBV7-2,many,CASSFTGGNYEQYF,TGTGCCAGCAGCTTTACAGGGGGGAACTACGAGCAGTACTTC